This T cell receptor beta chain was identified in a study of T cell clonality in common variable immunodeficiency (dated by TCRdb to about 2015). For sequencing, equivalent amounts of genomic DNA were input from CVID and control samples. For every sample, a 60 bp segment covering the rearranged TCRbeta CDR3 region was amplified and then sequenced. TCRbeta amplification used the immunoSEQ assay, a bias-corrected multiplex PCR with high-throughput sequencing. The original pipeline was this. Every unique nucleotide sequence counted as a clone and was annotated with V, D and J genes, copy number and frequency. Sequences were labeled productive if in frame, and non-productive if out of frame or containing stop codons. Clonality was calculated from Shannon's entropy as previously described. The predicted amino acid sequences of productive clones were used to derive the mean CDR3 Kyte-Doolittle hydropathy. Using the R hclust function, scaled V gene usage was clustered hierarchically with Manhattan distance and complete linkage. To assess clone sharing by CDR3 amino acid sequence, 12 repertoires per group were resampled over 100 rounds. The repertoires were screened for 70 published EBV-specific TCRbeta sequences and around 240 published CMV-specific TCRbeta sequences. A couple of CVID samples that yielded fewer than 10,000 sequences were excluded from the analysis, so roughly 40 CVID repertoires were retained. What TCRdb holds here is the immuneACCESS table cut down to in-frame rearrangements. Part of the clones is not present; checked against another copy, under half of the missing clones reflect an unresolved V gene, and the others are unexplained. The D gene and trimming were derived from the DNA, and the V and J assignments and clone size from that table. This sample has about 47,000 clones, none of them a singleton. Approximately 6.2% of the sample is in the top ten clones.

From the germline V gene, CDR1 is KGHSH and CDR2 is LQKENI. The CDR3 contains 14 residues, cysteine and phenylalanine counted. The DNA covers only part of the CDR3, 33 bases in frame from base 1. V loses 6 bases of germline sequence and J loses 4 bases, and the interval between the two ends is 15 bases. Findings and caveats that apply to the study as a whole: Although equal DNA input was used, an average of about 83,000 unique sequences per sample was obtained for controls, compared with 30,000 to 35,000 for CVID samples. Fewer TCRbeta clones were shared among CVID subjects than among healthy controls (p < 0.0001). Increased TCRbeta clonality was found in CVID subjects compared with healthy controls (t-test p = 0.018), with the increase being most characteristic of about a third of subjects. According to the authors, finding the cause of the higher clonality in CVID would require sequencing the repertoires of T cell subpopulations. Correlations between repertoire features and clinical complications were limited by patient heterogeneity within the CVID cohort. CVID TCRbeta sequences reportedly showed fewer deletions and N-nucleotide insertions and lacked highly modified clones with 13 or more V deletions.

Most of the CVID patients and most of the healthy controls were of Caucasian heritage. Heparinized peripheral whole blood samples of roughly 5 to 8 ml were obtained from each donor. Genomic DNA from adults with common variable immune deficiency (CVID) and from healthy adult controls was used for sequencing of TCRbeta CDR3 repertoires. The control group was made up of roughly 22 healthy adult volunteers (about ten male and roughly twelve female) whose ages ranged from roughly 23 to 70 years, with a mean age of approximately 37. Diluted blood was subjected to density centrifugation over Hypaque 1077 or Ficoll-Paque for isolation of peripheral blood mononuclear cells. Genomic DNA was extracted from unsorted mononuclear cells by Qiagen column purification or by a centrifugation-based method. This clone has only a few counts. It has no known antigen specificity. The read finishes 3 residues shy of the CDR3 end, and the germline J gene is used to complete it.

This clonotype was sampled from a person aged 18 to 70 in good health. Sequenced sample: peripheral blood mononuclear cells. Recombination connected TRBV18 to TRBJ1-1; a tentative D call is TRBD1 (5 bases match). The CDR3 amino acid sequence is: CASSSDGGSTEAFF. The covered CDR3 bases are TGTGCCAGCTCGTCGGACGGGGGAAGCACTGAA.